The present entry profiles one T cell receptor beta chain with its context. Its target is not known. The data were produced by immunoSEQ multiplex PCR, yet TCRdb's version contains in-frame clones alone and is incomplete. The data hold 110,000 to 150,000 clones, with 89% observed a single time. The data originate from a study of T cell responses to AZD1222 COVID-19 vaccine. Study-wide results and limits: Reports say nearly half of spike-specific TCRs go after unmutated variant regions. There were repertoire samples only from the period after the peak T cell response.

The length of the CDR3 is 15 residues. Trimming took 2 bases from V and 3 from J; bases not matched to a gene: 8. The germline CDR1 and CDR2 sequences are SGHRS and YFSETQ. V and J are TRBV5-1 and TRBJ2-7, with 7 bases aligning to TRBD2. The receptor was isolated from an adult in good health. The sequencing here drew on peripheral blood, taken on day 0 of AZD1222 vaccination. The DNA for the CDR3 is TGCGCCAGCAGCTTACAAAGCGGGGAGGTCTACGAGCAGTACTTC. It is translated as CASSLQSGEVYEQYF.